The 9 T cell receptor beta chains given below trace back to one sample, sequenced in a study of blood T cell repertoires in COVID-19. The repertoire was sequenced with immunoSEQ multiplex PCR; TCRdb's copy has only in-frame clones and lacks some. The data contain about 130,000 clones, about four fifths of them singletons. The sequenced sample was peripheral blood. The receptors derive from a woman aged 70 to 79 with COVID-19, enrolled during active disease.

The chain is built from TRBV5-1 and TRBJ1-4, with D unclear. Per germline, CDR1 SGHRS and CDR2 YFSETQ. V lost 1 base and J 6 bases, leaving 19 bases between the germline ends. The CDR3 sequence is 17 residues long. The CDR3 loop reads CASSLTIQAVSYEKLFF. The CDR3 region has the DNA TGCGCCAGCAGCTTGACAATTCAGGCCGTATCGTATGAAAAACTGTTTTTT.

This clone appeared once. The chain couples TRBV5-1 to TRBJ1-1; D might be TRBD1 (6 bases). The CDR3 covers 14 residues. The germline gives CDR1 SGHRS, CDR2 YFSETQ. The V and J ends lost 7 bases and 1 base respectively, with 14 bases between them. The CDR3 coding sequence is TGCGCCAGCGGCTCGGACAGTAAGAACACTGAAGCTTTCTTT. This sequence encodes CASGSDSKNTEAFF.

This clone was recorded a few times. The chain combines TRBV30 with TRBJ2-6; the match to TRBD1 covers 9 bases. Trimming at V came to 5 bases and at J to 0 bases, leaving 8 bases not matched to a gene. There are 17 residues in the CDR3. CDR1 GTSNPN and CDR2 SVGIG come from the germline V gene (reference sequence). DNA of the CDR3: TGTGCCTGGTTCCGGGACAGGGCCTACTCTGGGGCCAACGTCCTGACTTTC. Translation: CAWFRDRAYSGANVLTF. The complete variable domain, with remaining parts taken from reference TRBV30 and TRBJ2-6, reads SQTIHQWPATLVQPVGSPLSLECTVEGTSNPNLYWYRQAAGRGLQLLFYSVGIGQISSEVPQNLSASRPQDRQFILSSKKLLLSDSGFYLCAWFRDRAYSGANVLTFGAGSRLTVL.

This chain links TRBV29-1 with TRBJ2-5; TRBD2 matches at 9 bases. Germline assignment: CDR1 SQVTM and CDR2 ANQGSEA. The CDR3 is 14 amino acids. J lost 5 bases, V lost 7 bases, and 11 bases had no gene match. The CDR3 DNA follows: TGCAGCGCCGCACGGGCGGGGGGGGCGGAGACCCAGTACTTC. This codes for CSAARAGGAETQYF.

V and J are TRBV19 and TRBJ1-6; D may be TRBD1 (5 bases). The CDR3 is 14 amino acids. Per germline, CDR1 LNHDA and CDR2 SQIVND (reference sequence). The germline V and J ends were trimmed by 6 bases and 9 bases, with 15 bases remaining between them. The CDR3 DNA reads TGTGCCAGTAGAAAGGACACAGAGGTTTCACCCCTCCACTTT. This encodes CASRKDTEVSPLHF.

This clone has only a few counts. The V call is TRBV5-1, the J call TRBJ1-1; 7 bases are a match to TRBD1. J lost 2 bases, V lost 0 bases, and 10 bases had no gene match. CDR3 length: 17 amino acids. CDR1 is SGHRS, CDR2 YFSETQ, per germline. CDR3 residues: CASSLGRGIGTNTEAFF. CDR3 sequence (DNA): TGCGCCAGCAGCTTGGGCAGGGGGATAGGAACCAACACTGAAGCTTTCTTT.

V usage is TRBV7-9 and J usage is TRBJ2-1; TRBD1 matches 11 bases. J was trimmed by 6 bases and V by 6 bases; bases with no gene match: 7. From germline, CDR1 is SEHNR and CDR2 FQNEAQ (reference sequence). The length of the CDR3 is 15 residues. The CDR3 loop reads CASSSGTGGGNEQFF. CDR3 bases: TGTGCCAGCAGTTCCGGGACAGGGGGTGGCAATGAGCAGTTCTTC.

This clone was counted only a few times. The rearrangement joins TRBV29-1 to TRBJ2-7; the match to TRBD1 covers 9 bases. The germline V gene encodes CDR1 SQVTM and CDR2 ANQGSEA. V lost 3 bases and J lost 3; bases outside the gene matches: 6. This CDR3 comprises 14 residues. The CDR3 DNA reads as TGCAGCGTTGAGGTGGGACAGGGTGGCTACGAGCAGTACTTC. Protein sequence: CSVEVGQGGYEQYF.

CDR3 region: CASSLSQFYEQYF. The CDR3 DNA is TGTGCCAGCAGCCTCTCCCAGTTCTACGAGCAGTACTTC. The chain carries TRBV7-9 and TRBJ2-7; no clear D gene. Germline assignment: CDR1 SEHNR and CDR2 FQNEAQ (reference sequence). The CDR3 spans 13 residues. V lost 5 bases to trimming and J lost 3 bases, with 11 bases between them.